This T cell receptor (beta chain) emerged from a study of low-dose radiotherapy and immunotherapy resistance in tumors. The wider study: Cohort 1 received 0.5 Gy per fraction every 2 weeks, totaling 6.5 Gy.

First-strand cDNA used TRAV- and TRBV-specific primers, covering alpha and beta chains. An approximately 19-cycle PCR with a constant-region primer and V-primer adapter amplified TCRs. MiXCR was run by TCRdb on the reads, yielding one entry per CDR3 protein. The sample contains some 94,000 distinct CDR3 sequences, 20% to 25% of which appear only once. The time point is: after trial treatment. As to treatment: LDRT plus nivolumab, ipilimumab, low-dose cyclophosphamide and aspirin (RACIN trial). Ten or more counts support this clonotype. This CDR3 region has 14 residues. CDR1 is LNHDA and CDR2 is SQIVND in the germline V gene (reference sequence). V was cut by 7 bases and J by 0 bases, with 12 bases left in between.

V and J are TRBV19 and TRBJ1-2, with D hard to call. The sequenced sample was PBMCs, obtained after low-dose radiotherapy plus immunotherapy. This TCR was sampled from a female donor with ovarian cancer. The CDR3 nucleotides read TGTGCCAGTAAAGTAGGGCAGACTAACTATGGCTACACCTTC. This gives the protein CASKVGQTNYGYTF.